The 21 T cell receptor beta chains below were found in one sample sequenced in a study of shared clonotypes between healthy human individuals. Here immunoSEQ multiplex PCR was the method, and the copy in TCRdb shows in-frame clones only, minus some. In the table there are 2,100,000 or so clones, roughly 95% of which are singletons. The specimen sequenced was naive CD4+ T cells sorted from blood. Subset noted: CD45RA+ positively selected. All receptors come from a man in his late teens or twenties in good health.

This sequence joins TRBV7-9 and TRBJ2-2, with unresolved D. The CDR3 contains 10 residues. Looked up from germline, CDR1 is SEHNR and CDR2 is FQNEAQ (reference sequence). V was pared by 8 bases and J by 8 bases, with 6 bases between. The CDR3 is CASFQGELFF. Here the CDR3 DNA reads TGTGCCAGCTTCCAGGGGGAGCTGTTTTTT.

On this clone itself: In the same sample, other DNA sequences code for this CDR3. The chain uses TRBV19 and TRBJ2-3; the match to TRBD1 covers 12 bases. The CDR3 runs 15 residues. Germline-derived CDR1 and CDR2 are LNHDA and SQIVND (reference sequence). J gave up 3 bases and V 5 bases, and 3 bases lay outside the gene matches. For the CDR3, the DNA is TGTGCCAGTAGTCCGGGACAGGGGGCAACAGATACGCAGTATTTT. It codes for CASSPGQGATDTQYF.

This chain connects TRBV6-6 to TRBJ2-3; TRBD2 agrees at 7 bases. The length of the CDR3 is 15 residues. V trimming: 2 bases; J trimming: 2 bases; junction bases outside the gene matches: 4. From germline, CDR1 is MNHNY and CDR2 SVGAGI (reference sequence). The CDR3 is CASSYGLADTDTQYF. The DNA for the CDR3 is TGTGCCAGCAGTTACGGCCTAGCGGACACAGATACGCAGTATTTT.

V and J are TRBV9 and TRBJ1-4; the D gene is possibly TRBD1 (6 bases). This CDR3 is 14 amino acids long. Germline V lookup: CDR1 SGDLS, CDR2 YYNGEE. With 0 bases removed from V and 5 bases from J, the gap between germline ends came to 8 bases. The CDR3, as DNA: TGTGCCAGCAGCGTAGGCACAGGGAATGAAAAACTGTTTTTT. Protein sequence: CASSVGTGNEKLFF.

The rearrangement joins TRBV9 to TRBJ1-2; the D gene is possibly TRBD1 (6 bases). The CDR3 has 12 residues. V was shortened by 3 bases and J by 8 bases, with 11 bases between the two germline ends. CDR1 SGDLS and CDR2 YYNGEE come from the germline V gene. The CDR3 loop reads CASSEGGEGYTF. CDR3 nucleotide sequence: TGTGCCAGCAGCGAGGGGGGAGAAGGCTACACCTTC.

J is TRBJ1-5 and V is TRBV6-1, with no clear D. The CDR3 has 15 amino acids. Trimming stripped 3 bases from V and 0 bases from J, with 9 bases between. Per the germline V gene, CDR1 is MNHNS and CDR2 is SASEGT. CDR3 bases: TGTGCCAGCAGTGATATGGGTTATAGCAATCAGCCCCAGCATTTT. It codes for CASSDMGYSNQPQHF.

The chain couples TRBV5-1 to TRBJ1-5; 7 nucleotides align to TRBD1. The CDR3 contains 15 residues. With 0 bases clipped from V and 5 bases from J, the junction kept 5 bases outside the gene matches. CDR1 is SGHRS, CDR2 YFSETQ, per germline. The CDR3 DNA follows: TGCGCCAGCAGCTTGGAGGGGGCAGGCGATCAGCCCCAGCATTTT. This sequence encodes CASSLEGAGDQPQHF. Together with reference TRBV5-1 and TRBJ1-5, the CDR3 gives the full variable domain: KAGVTQTPRYLIKTRGQQVTLSCSPISGHRSVSWYQQTPGQGLQFLFEYFSETQRNKGNFPGRFSGRQFSNSRSEMNVSTLELGDSALYLCASSLEGAGDQPQHFGDGTRLSIL.

The chain recombines TRBV5-4 with TRBJ1-2, with 8 bases identical to TRBD1. The CDR3 has 14 residues. Per germline, CDR1 SGHNT and CDR2 YYREEE (reference sequence). The V and J ends lost 4 bases and 4 bases, in that order; junction bases with no gene match: 6. The CDR3 bases are TGTGCCAGCAGCACGGGACAGGACGCCTATGGCTACACCTTC. Protein product: CASSTGQDAYGYTF.

The rearrangement links TRBV27 to TRBJ2-7; 7 bases are a match to TRBD1. The CDR3 has 15 residues. V lost 5 bases and J lost 0; bases outside the gene matches: 7. The V gene's germline CDR1 is MNHEY and CDR2 SMNVEV (reference sequence). Here the CDR3 DNA reads TGTGCCAGCAGTCCGACCGGGACAGTCTCCTACGAGCAGTACTTC. Protein: CASSPTGTVSYEQYF.

V is TRBV6-1 and J is TRBJ1-1; D unclear. Trimming cost V 4 bases and J 1 base, with 10 bases left between them. The germline gives CDR1 MNHNS, CDR2 SASEGT. This CDR3 spans 14 amino acids. CDR3 protein: CASSVTLGNTEAFF. The CDR3 DNA reads TGTGCCAGCAGTGTGACCCTGGGGAACACTGAAGCTTTCTTT.

V gene TRBV6-6 combines with J gene TRBJ2-7; D gene unclear. V dropped 6 bases and J dropped 5 bases, with 8 bases sitting between them. This CDR3 is 11 amino acids long. Germline-derived CDR1 and CDR2 are MNHNY and SVGAGI (reference sequence). CDR3 bases: TGTGCCAGCAGGGGCGGCCACGAGCAGTACTTC. Encoded protein: CASRGGHEQYF.

This chain joins TRBV27 and TRBJ2-7, with D possibly matching TRBD1 (5 bases). In germline, CDR1 is MNHEY, CDR2 SMNVEV (reference sequence). Trimming removed 6 bases from V and 2 bases from J, with 14 bases in between. This CDR3 is built from 14 residues. CDR3 in amino acids: CASSLQGRAYEQYF. The DNA of the CDR3 is TGTGCCAGCAGCCTCCAGGGTAGGGCCTACGAGCAGTACTTC.

Turning to this clone: Within the sample, other DNA sequences also encode this same CDR3. The chain combines TRBV2 with TRBJ2-5; no clear D. The germline CDR1 and CDR2 sequences are SNHLY and FYNNEI. The CDR3 loop spans 11 amino acids. Trimming took 7 bases from V and 1 from J, leaving 4 bases between them. The CDR3 nucleotides are TGTGCCAGCAATTTCCAAGAGACCCAGTACTTC. This codes for CASNFQETQYF.

About this clone itself: Additional DNA sequences in this sample encode the identical CDR3. The J gene is TRBJ2-7, the V gene TRBV10-3, with no clear D. The CDR3 consists of 14 residues. V lost 2 bases to trimming and J lost 1 base, with 9 bases between them. CDR1 is ENHRY and CDR2 is SYGVKD in the germline V gene. The CDR3 DNA is TGTGCCATCAGTGAGCGGGCTTCATCCTACGAGCAGTACTTC. It translates to CAISERASSYEQYF.

CDR3 sequence: CASSFEGWGTEAFF. CDR3 DNA: TGCGCCAGCAGCTTTGAGGGATGGGGCACTGAAGCTTTCTTT. The genes are TRBV5-1 and TRBJ1-1, with D uncertain. V lost 2 bases and J 4 bases, leaving 12 bases between the germline ends. Germline V CDR1 and CDR2: SGHRS, YFSETQ. This CDR3 is built from 14 residues.

Comment on this clone: Other DNA sequences in the same sample also yield this CDR3. The chain carries TRBV11-2 and TRBJ2-5, with TRBD1 as a possible D gene (5 bases). The V and J ends lost 5 bases and 2 bases respectively, with 9 bases between them. Germline V gene lookup returns CDR1 SGHAT and CDR2 FQNNGV. The CDR3 has 13 residues. CDR3 loop: CASSQGLQETQYF. DNA for the CDR3: TGTGCCAGCAGCCAGGGTCTGCAAGAGACCCAGTACTTC. Looking up the rest from reference TRBV11-2 and TRBJ2-5 gives the full variable domain: EAGVAQSPRYKIIEKRQSVAFWCNPISGHATLYWYQQILGQGPKLLIQFQNNGVVDDSQLPKDRFSAERLKGVDSTLKIQPAKLEDSAVYLCASSQGLQETQYFGPGTRLLVL.

The chain is built from TRBV6-5 and TRBJ1-1; no clear D gene. Germline CDR1 is MNHEY and CDR2 is SVGAGI. The V gene lost 5 bases and the J gene lost 3 bases, with 13 bases spanning the gap. The CDR3 contains 14 residues. CDR3 sequence (DNA): TGTGCCAGCAGTCTGACCCGAGCGGACACTGAAGCTTTCTTT. It codes for CASSLTRADTEAFF.

The gene calls are TRBV6-1 and TRBJ1-4; TRBD1 aligns across 8 bases. Germline CDR1 and CDR2: MNHNS and SASEGT. J lost 8 bases, V lost 9 bases, and 14 bases had no gene match. The CDR3 length is 15 residues. The CDR3 coding sequence is TGTGCCAGTACCCCAACCGGGACAGGCGAAGAAAAACTGTTTTTT. It encodes CASTPTGTGEEKLFF.

The chain recombines TRBV2 with TRBJ2-7; TRBD1 is a possible D gene (6 bases). V was cut by 7 bases and J by 4 bases, with 17 bases left in between. The CDR3 length is 14 residues. Germline V gives CDR1 SNHLY, CDR2 FYNNEI. This CDR3 reads CASKGDSARYEQYF. CDR3 bases: TGTGCCAGCAAGGGGGATTCAGCGCGATACGAGCAGTACTTC.

The chain combines TRBV30 with TRBJ2-3, with 9 bases aligning to TRBD1. The CDR3 is 16 amino acids. V dropped 0 bases and J dropped 0; count of bases not matched to a gene: 4. Germline CDR1 reads GTSNPN; CDR2 reads SVGIG (reference sequence). The DNA for the CDR3 is TGTGCCTGGAGTGTAGGGACAGGGAGGAGCACAGATACGCAGTATTTT. It codes for CAWSVGTGRSTDTQYF.

The V and J genes are TRBV28 and TRBJ1-2; 7 bases agree with TRBD1. This CDR3 is built from 13 residues. J gave up 6 bases and V 6 bases, and 7 bases lay outside the gene matches. The germline V gene encodes CDR1 MDHEN and CDR2 SYDVKM. DNA of the CDR3: TGTGCCAGCAGCCCTAGACAGGGCAATGGCTACACCTTC. This sequence encodes CASSPRQGNGYTF.